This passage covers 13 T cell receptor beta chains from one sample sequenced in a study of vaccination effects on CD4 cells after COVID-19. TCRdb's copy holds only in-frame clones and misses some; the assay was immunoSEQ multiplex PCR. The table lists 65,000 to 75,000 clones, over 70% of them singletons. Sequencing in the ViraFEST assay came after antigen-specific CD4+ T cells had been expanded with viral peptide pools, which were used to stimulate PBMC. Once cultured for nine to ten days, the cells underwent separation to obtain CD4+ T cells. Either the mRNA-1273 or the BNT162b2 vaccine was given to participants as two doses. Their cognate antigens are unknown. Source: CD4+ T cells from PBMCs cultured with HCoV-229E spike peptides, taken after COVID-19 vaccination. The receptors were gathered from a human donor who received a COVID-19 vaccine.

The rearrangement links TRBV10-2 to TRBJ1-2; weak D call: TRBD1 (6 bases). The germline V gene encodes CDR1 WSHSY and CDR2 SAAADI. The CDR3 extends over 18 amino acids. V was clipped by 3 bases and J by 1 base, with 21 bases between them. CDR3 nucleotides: TGCGCCAGCAGTGACGGGGGGCGCGGTCATGATGGTAACTATGGCTACACCTTC. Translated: CASSDGGRGHDGNYGYTF.

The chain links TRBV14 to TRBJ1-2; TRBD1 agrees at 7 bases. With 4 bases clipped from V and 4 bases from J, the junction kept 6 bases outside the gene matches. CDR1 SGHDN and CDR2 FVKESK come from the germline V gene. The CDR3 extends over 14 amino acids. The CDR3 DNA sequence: TGTGCCAGCAGCCGAGGGACAGTTAGCTATGGCTACACCTTC. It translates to CASSRGTVSYGYTF.

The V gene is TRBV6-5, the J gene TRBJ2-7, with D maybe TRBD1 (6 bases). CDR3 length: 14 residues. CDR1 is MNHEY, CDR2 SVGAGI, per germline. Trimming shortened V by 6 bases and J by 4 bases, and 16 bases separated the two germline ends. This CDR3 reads CASSTQGSAYEQYV. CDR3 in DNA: TGTGCCAGCAGCACCCAGGGGTCGGCGTACGAGCAGTACGTC.

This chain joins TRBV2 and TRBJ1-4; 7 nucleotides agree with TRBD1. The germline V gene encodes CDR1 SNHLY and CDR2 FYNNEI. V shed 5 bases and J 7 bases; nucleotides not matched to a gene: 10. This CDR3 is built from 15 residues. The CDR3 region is CASSPIQQGSEKLFF. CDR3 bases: TGTGCCAGCAGTCCTATTCAACAGGGGAGTGAAAAACTGTTTTTT.

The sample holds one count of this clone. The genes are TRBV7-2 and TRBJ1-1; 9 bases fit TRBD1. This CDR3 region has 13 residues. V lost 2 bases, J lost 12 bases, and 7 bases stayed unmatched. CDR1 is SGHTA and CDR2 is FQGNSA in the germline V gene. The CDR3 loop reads CASSLSPGQGTFF. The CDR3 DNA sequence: TGTGCCAGCAGCTTATCCCCGGGACAGGGTACTTTCTTT.

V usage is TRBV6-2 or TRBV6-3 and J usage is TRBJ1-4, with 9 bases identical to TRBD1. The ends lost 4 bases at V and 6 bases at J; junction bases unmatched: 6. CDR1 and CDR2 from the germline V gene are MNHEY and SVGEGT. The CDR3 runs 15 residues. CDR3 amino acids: CASSSRTGADEKLFF. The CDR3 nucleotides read TGTGCCAGCAGTTCCCGGACAGGGGCGGATGAAAAACTGTTTTTT.

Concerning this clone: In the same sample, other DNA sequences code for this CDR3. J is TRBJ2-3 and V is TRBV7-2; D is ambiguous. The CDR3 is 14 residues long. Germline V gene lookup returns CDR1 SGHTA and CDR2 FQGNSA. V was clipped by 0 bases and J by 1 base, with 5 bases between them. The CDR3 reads CASSLASGTDTQYF. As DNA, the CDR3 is TGTGCCAGCAGCTTAGCGTCGGGCACAGATACGCAGTATTTT.

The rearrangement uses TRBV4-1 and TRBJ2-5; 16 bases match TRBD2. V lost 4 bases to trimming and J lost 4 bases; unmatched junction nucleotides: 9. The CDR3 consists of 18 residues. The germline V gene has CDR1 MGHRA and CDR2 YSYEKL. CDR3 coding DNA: TGCGCCAGCAGCCTCCTGGGGACTAGCGGGGGGGCTCGAGAGACCCAGTACTTC. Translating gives CASSLLGTSGGARETQYF.

The CDR3 DNA reads as TGTGCCAGCAGCCGGTCGGGGCGGAGTGAGCAGTTCTTC. Protein product: CASSRSGRSEQFF. This chain connects TRBV6-4 to TRBJ2-1; D assignment may be TRBD1 or TRBD2 (5 bases each). V lost 6 bases and J 9 bases, leaving 15 bases between the germline ends. This CDR3 contains 13 residues. CDR1 is MRHNA and CDR2 is SNTAGT in the germline V gene.

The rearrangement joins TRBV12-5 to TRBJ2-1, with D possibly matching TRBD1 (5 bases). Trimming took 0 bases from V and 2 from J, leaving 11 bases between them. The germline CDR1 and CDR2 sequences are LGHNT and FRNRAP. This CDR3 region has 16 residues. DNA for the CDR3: TGTGCTAGTGGTTTGGTGCGACAGAAACCCTACAATGAGCAGTTCTTC. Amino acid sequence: CASGLVRQKPYNEQFF. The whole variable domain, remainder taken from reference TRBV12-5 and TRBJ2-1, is DARVTQTPRHKVTEMGQEVTMRCQPILGHNTVFWYRQTMMQGLELLAYFRNRAPLDDSGMPKDRFSAEMPDATLATLKIQPSEPRDSAVYFCASGLVRQKPYNEQFFGPGTRLTVL.

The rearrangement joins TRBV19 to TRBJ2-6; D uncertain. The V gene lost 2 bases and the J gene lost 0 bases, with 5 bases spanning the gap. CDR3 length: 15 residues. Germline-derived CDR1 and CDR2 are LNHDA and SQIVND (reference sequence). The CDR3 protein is CASSIKPSGANVLTF. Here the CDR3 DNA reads TGTGCCAGTAGTATAAAGCCCTCTGGGGCCAACGTCCTGACTTTC.

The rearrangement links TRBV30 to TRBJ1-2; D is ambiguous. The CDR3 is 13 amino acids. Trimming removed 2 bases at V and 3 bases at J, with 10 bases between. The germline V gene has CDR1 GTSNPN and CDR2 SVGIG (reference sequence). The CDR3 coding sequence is TGTGCCTGGAGTCCGTACTCAGACTATGGCTACACCTTC. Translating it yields CAWSPYSDYGYTF.

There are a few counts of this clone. The CDR3, as DNA: TGTGCCAGCAGCGTAGTTGGCCGCACAGATACGCAGTATTTT. Translation gives CASSVVGRTDTQYF. The rearrangement joins TRBV9 to TRBJ2-3; no clear D gene. Between the trimmed V and J ends, which lost 0 bases and 1 base, there was a span of 6 bases. This CDR3 region has 14 residues. Per the germline V gene, CDR1 is SGDLS and CDR2 is YYNGEE. Full variable domain (missing parts from reference TRBV9 and TRBJ2-3): DSGVTQTPKHLITATGQRVTLRCSPRSGDLSVYWYQQSLDQGLQFLIQYYNGEERAKGNILERFSAQQFPDLHSELNLSSLELGDSALYFCASSVVGRTDTQYFGPGTRLTVL.